These 7 T cell receptor beta chains were all obtained from the same sample, sequenced in a study of T cell changes during pregnancy in multiple sclerosis. The assay was immunoSEQ multiplex PCR, and TCRdb's table has in-frame clones only and misses some. The table lists 40,000 to 50,000 clones, about 90% of them singletons. Specimen: CD8+ T cells from peripheral blood mononuclear cells, collected in the first trimester of pregnancy. All receptors come from a female donor with multiple sclerosis, enrolled in a pregnancy study.

This clone was observed a few times. The chain carries TRBV9 and TRBJ1-1; 9 positions match TRBD1. The CDR3 is 16 residues long. The germline V gene has CDR1 SGDLS and CDR2 YYNGEE. The V gene end was trimmed by 2 bases and the J gene end by 0 bases; junction bases not matched to a gene: 5. CDR3 DNA: TGTGCCAGCAGCGTCGGGACAGGGCCGATGAACACTGAAGCTTTCTTT. The encoded protein is CASSVGTGPMNTEAFF.

This clone was seen a single time. The J gene is TRBJ2-1, the V gene TRBV27; the D gene is possibly TRBD1 (5 bases). The CDR3 covers 15 residues. V was pared by 6 bases and J by 7 bases, with 19 bases between. CDR1 is MNHEY and CDR2 is SMNVEV in the germline V gene (reference sequence). Written as DNA, the CDR3 is TGTGCCAGCAGCCGAGCAACGCAGGGCGGTAATGAGCAGTTCTTC. As protein: CASSRATQGGNEQFF.

The CDR3 reads CAWSAGTSGLDEQYF. CDR3 DNA: TGTGCCTGGAGTGCGGGGACTAGCGGGCTTGACGAGCAGTACTTC. V and J are TRBV30 and TRBJ2-7; 12 bases match TRBD2. CDR1 is GTSNPN, CDR2 SVGIG, per germline (reference sequence). Germline trimming cut 1 base from V and 5 bases from J; bases unmatched to any gene: 6. The CDR3 consists of 15 residues.

This clone was seen only a few times. The J gene is TRBJ1-1, the V gene TRBV7-2, with a tentative D call TRBD1 (6 bases). Germline-derived CDR1 and CDR2 are SGHTA and FQGNSA. The CDR3 has 15 residues. Trimming shortened V by 3 bases and J by 7 bases, and 18 bases separated the two germline ends. The CDR3 sequence is CASSFQGGGRGEAFF. The DNA of the CDR3 is TGTGCCAGCAGCTTCCAAGGGGGGGGACGTGGTGAAGCTTTCTTT. Filled out from reference TRBV7-2 and TRBJ1-1, the complete variable domain reads GAGVSQSPSNKVTEKGKDVELRCDPISGHTALYWYRQSLGQGLEFLIYFQGNSAPDKSGLPSDRFSAERTGGSVSTLTIQRTQQEDSAVYLCASSFQGGGRGEAFFGQGTRLTVV.

The chain is built from TRBV6-5 and TRBJ2-3; 10 nucleotides line up with TRBD2. V lost 4 bases, J lost 4 bases, and 5 bases stayed unmatched. CDR1 and CDR2 from the germline V gene are MNHEY and SVGAGI. The CDR3 runs to 15 residues. DNA of the CDR3: TGTGCCAGCAGTTCGAGCGGGGGGGACCCAGATACGCAGTATTTT. Amino acids: CASSSSGGDPDTQYF.

The chain has TRBV7-6 and TRBJ2-1; TRBD2 aligns across 7 bases. V shed 5 bases, J shed 4 bases, and the junction held 8 bases outside the gene matches. In germline, CDR1 is SGHVS, CDR2 FNYEAQ. The CDR3 loop spans 15 amino acids. The CDR3 DNA reads as TGTGCCAGCAGCCTTGGGGCGGGAGCGTACAATGAGCAGTTCTTC. Its protein product is CASSLGAGAYNEQFF.

J is TRBJ1-1 and V is TRBV6-1; TRBD1 might be the D (5 bases). Looked up from germline, CDR1 is MNHNS and CDR2 is SASEGT. The length of the CDR3 is 14 residues. The ends were cut back, 3 bases at V and 3 bases at J, with 11 bases in the middle. CDR3 in amino acids: CASSEDKGYTEAFF. CDR3 bases: TGTGCCAGCAGTGAGGACAAAGGCTACACTGAAGCTTTCTTT.